The clone carrying this T cell receptor (beta chain) has at least ten counts. Antigen unknown. This sample is part of a study of blood T cells in healthy people across ages. About the study: Template-switching capture recovered about one barcoded beta molecule per two T cells. General study points: When set beside aged donors, long-lived donors presented more naive CD4+ cells and higher diversity.

Combining a sample-barcoded 5' primer with a J-beta primer mix, a second PCR ran for about 7 to 12 cycles. Sequencing of every sample gave 3 million or more CDR3-containing paired-end reads. TCRdb re-analysed the 5' RACE reads in MiXCR, keeping a single row per CDR3 protein. The data show hundreds of thousands of distinct CDR3 sequences, around 21% seen once. Germline V gene sequence: CDR1 KGHDR, CDR2 SFDVKD. Trimming removed 0 bases from V and 4 bases from J, with 4 bases in between. The CDR3 runs 13 residues. Investigators took about 9.2 milliliters of peripheral blood from every donor. This chain connects TRBV24-1 to TRBJ2-3; D ambiguous. Sample: blood. The receptor was isolated from a man aged 70 or older in good health. CDR3 coding DNA: TGTGCCACCAGTGATTTGTTGGCAGATACGCAGTATTTT. Protein sequence: CATSDLLADTQYF.